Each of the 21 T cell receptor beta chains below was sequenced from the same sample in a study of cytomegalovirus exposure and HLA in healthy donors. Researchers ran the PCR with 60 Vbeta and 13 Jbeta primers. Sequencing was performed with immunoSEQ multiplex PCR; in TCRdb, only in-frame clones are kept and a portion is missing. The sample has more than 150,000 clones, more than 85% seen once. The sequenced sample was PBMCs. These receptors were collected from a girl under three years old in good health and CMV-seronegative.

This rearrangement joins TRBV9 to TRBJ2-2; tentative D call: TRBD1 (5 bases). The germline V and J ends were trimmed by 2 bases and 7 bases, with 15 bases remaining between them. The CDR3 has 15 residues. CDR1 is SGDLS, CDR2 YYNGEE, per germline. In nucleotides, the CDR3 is TGTGCCAGCAGCGTCCAGGACATCGGTATCGGGGAGCTGTTTTTT. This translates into CASSVQDIGIGELFF.

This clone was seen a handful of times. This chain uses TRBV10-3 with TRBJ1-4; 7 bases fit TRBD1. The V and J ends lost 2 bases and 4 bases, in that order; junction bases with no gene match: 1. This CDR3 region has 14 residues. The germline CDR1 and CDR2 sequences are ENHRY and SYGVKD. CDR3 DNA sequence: TGTGCCATCAGTGAGGCAGGGGGTAATGAAAAACTGTTTTTT. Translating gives CAISEAGGNEKLFF.

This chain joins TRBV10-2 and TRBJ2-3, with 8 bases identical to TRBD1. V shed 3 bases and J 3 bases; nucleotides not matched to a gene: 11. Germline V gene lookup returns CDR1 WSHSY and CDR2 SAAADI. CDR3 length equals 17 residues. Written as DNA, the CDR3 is TGCGCCAGCAGTGATGGGCCAGGGGGCGGTTTTACAGATACGCAGTATTTT. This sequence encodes CASSDGPGGGFTDTQYF.

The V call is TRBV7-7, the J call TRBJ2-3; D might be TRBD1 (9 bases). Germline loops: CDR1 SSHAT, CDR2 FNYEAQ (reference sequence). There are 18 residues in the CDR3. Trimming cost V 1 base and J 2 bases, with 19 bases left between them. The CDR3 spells CASSLEVSGTGTTDTQYF. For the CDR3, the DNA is TGTGCCAGCAGCTTAGAGGTTAGCGGGACAGGGACCACAGATACGCAGTATTTT.

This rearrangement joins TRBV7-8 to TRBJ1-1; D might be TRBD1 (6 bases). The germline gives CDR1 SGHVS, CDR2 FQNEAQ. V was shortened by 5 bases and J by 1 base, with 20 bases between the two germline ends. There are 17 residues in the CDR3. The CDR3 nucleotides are TGTGCCAGCAGCGAAATAGGGGGAAGCGGAGGGAACACTGAAGCTTTCTTT. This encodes CASSEIGGSGGNTEAFF. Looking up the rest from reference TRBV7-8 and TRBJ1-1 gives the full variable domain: GAGVSQSPRYKVAKRGQDVALRCDPISGHVSLFWYQQALGQGPEFLTYFQNEAQLDKSGLPSDRFFAERPEGSVSTLKIQRTQQEDSAVYLCASSEIGGSGGNTEAFFGQGTRLTVV.

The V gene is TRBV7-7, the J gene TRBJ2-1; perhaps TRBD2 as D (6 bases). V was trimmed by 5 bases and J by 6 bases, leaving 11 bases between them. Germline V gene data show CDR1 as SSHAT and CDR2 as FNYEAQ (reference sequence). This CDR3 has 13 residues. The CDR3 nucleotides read TGTGCCAGCAGCCCCGGGACTGCCAATGAGCAGTTCTTC. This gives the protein CASSPGTANEQFF.

CDR3 protein: CASSQLRGDYGYTF. The CDR3 DNA sequence: TGTGCCAGCAGTCAACTCAGGGGCGACTATGGCTACACCTTC. The J gene is TRBJ1-2, the V gene TRBV25-1; weak D call: TRBD1 (6 bases). CDR1 and CDR2 from the germline V gene are MGHDK and SYGVNS. V shed 5 bases and J shed 3 bases, with 13 bases lying between them. The CDR3 runs to 14 residues.

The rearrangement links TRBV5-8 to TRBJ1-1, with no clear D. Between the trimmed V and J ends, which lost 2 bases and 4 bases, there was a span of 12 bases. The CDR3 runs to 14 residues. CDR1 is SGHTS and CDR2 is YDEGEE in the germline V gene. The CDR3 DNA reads TGTGCCAGCAGCTTATCAGGAACTGCCACTGAAGCTTTCTTT. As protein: CASSLSGTATEAFF.

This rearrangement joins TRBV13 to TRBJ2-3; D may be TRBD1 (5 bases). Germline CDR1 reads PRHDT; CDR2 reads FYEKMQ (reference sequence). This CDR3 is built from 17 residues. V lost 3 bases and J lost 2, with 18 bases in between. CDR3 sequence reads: CASSFNLRGRNTDTQYF. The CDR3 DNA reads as TGTGCCAGCAGCTTCAATTTAAGGGGTCGGAACACAGATACGCAGTATTTT.

CDR3 in amino acids: CASSWESSYNSPLHF. CDR3 coding DNA: TGTGCCAGCAGTTGGGAGAGCTCCTATAATTCACCCCTCCACTTT. The V gene is TRBV6-5, the J gene TRBJ1-6; D not certain. Germline lookup yields CDR1 MNHEY and CDR2 SVGAGI. The CDR3 runs 15 residues. V lost 4 bases and J lost 0, with 7 bases in between.

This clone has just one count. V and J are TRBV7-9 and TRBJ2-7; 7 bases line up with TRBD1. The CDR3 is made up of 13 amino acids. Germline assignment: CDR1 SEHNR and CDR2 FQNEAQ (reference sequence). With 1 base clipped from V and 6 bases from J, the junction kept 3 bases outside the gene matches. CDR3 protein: CASSLDRGGEQYF. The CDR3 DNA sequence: TGTGCCAGCAGCTTAGACAGGGGCGGCGAGCAGTACTTC.

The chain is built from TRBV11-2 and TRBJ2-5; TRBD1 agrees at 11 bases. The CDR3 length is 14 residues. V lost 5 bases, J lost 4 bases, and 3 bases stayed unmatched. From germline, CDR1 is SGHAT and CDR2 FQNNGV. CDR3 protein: CASSRTGGIETQYF. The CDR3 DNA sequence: TGTGCCAGCAGCCGGACAGGGGGCATAGAGACCCAGTACTTC.

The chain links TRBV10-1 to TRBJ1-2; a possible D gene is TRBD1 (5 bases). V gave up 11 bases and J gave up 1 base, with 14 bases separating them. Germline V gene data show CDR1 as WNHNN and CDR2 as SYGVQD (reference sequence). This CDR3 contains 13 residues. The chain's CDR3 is CAAAGLGNYGYTF. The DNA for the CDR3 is TGCGCCGCTGCAGGGCTTGGTAACTATGGCTACACCTTC.

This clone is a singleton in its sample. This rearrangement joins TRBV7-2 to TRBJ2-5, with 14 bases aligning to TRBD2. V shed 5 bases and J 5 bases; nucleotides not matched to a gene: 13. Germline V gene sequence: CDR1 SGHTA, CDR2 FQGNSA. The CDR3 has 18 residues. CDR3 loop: CASSPGGTSGSLWETQYF. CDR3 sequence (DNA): TGTGCCAGCAGCCCGGGGGGGACTAGCGGGAGTTTGTGGGAGACCCAGTACTTC.

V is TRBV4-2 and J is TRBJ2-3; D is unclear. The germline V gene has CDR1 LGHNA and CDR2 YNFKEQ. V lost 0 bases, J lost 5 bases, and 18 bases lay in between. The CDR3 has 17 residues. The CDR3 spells CASSQDPEPYGGDTQYF. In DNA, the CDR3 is TGTGCCAGCAGCCAAGATCCGGAGCCTTATGGTGGAGATACGCAGTATTTT.

The CDR3 region is CASSLGTSGGLGETQYF. CDR3 DNA sequence: TGTGCCAGCAGCTTAGGGACTAGCGGGGGACTCGGGGAGACCCAGTACTTC. The chain has TRBV11-2 and TRBJ2-5, with 13 bases matching TRBD2. V shed 1 base, J shed 5 bases, and the junction held 7 bases outside the gene matches. CDR1 is SGHAT and CDR2 is FQNNGV in the germline V gene. The CDR3 consists of 17 residues.

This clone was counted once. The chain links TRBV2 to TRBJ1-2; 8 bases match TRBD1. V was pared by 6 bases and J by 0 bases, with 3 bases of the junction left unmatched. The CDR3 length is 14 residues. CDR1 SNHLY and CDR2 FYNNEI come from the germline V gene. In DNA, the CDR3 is TGTGCCAGCAGGGGGACAGGAGCTAACTATGGCTACACCTTC. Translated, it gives CASRGTGANYGYTF.

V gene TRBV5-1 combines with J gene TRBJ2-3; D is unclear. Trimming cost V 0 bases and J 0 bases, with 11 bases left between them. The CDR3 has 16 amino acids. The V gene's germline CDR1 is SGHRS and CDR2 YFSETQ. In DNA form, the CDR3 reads TGCGCCAGCAGCTTGGTTCGGTATTTGAGCACAGATACGCAGTATTTT. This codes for CASSLVRYLSTDTQYF.

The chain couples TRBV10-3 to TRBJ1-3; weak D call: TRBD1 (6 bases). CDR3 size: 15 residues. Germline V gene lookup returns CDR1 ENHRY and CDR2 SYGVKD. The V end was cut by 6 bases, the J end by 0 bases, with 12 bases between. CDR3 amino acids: CAIRLTGPSGNTIYF. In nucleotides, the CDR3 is TGTGCCATCAGGTTGACAGGACCCTCTGGAAACACCATATATTTT.

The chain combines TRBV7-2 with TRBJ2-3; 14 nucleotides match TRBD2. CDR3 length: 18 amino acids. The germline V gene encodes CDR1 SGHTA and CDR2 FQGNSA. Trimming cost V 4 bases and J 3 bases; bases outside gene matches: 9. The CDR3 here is CASSSRTSGRSITDTQYF. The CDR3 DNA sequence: TGTGCCAGCAGCTCGCGGACTAGCGGGAGGAGTATTACAGATACGCAGTATTTT.

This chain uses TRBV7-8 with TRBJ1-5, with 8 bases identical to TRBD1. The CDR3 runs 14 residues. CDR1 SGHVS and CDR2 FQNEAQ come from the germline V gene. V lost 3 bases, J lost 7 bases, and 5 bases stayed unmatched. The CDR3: CASSLTGVRQPQHF. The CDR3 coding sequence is TGTGCCAGCAGCTTGACAGGGGTGAGGCAGCCCCAGCATTTT.